Shown below are 30 T cell receptor beta chains from a single sample sequenced in a study of CD8 T cells in Susac syndrome (dated by TCRdb to about 2019). Library construction relied on the immunoSEQ multiplex PCR assay. RNA was extracted using the RNeasy kit, and about 0.45 to 1 microgram was reverse transcribed with random hexamers. TCRdb cleaned the public reads at Q25 with fastp, built clones with MiXCR and kept in-frame beta chains. Rows with one shared CDR3 protein collapse into an entry with the most common genes and DNA. The sample table lists more than 150,000 distinct CDR3 sequences, 85% to 95% of them with a count of one. Around 0.21% of the sample is held by the ten biggest clonotypes. The sequenced sample consisted of CD8+ T cells from PBMCs. These receptors all stem from a human donor with multiple sclerosis.

The chain is built from TRBV12-3 or TRBV12-4 and TRBJ1-5, with D possibly matching TRBD1 (5 bases). This CDR3 is 12 amino acids long. V lost 6 bases and J lost 5, with 8 bases in between. As DNA, the CDR3 is TGTGCCAGCAGGGGGCCCCATCAGCCCCAGCATTTT. Translation gives CASRGPHQPQHF.

V gene TRBV2 combines with J gene TRBJ2-3; D perhaps matches TRBD1 (5 bases). Germline loops: CDR1 SNHLY, CDR2 FYNNEI. The CDR3 is made up of 17 amino acids. V was pared by 8 bases and J by 2 bases, with 23 bases between. CDR3 sequence (DNA): TGTGCCAGCCTGTACAGGCCAAAAAAACTTCCCACAGATACGCAGTATTTT. This codes for CASLYRPKKLPTDTQYF. The full variable domain, its missing parts supplied by reference TRBV2 and TRBJ2-3, is EPEVTQTPSHQVTQMGQEVILRCVPISNHLYFYWYRQILGQKVEFLVSFYNNEISEKSEIFDDQFSVERPDGSNFTLKIRSTKLEDSAMYFCASLYRPKKLPTDTQYFGPGTRLTVL.

The CDR3: CSVEERGDVQGGELFF. The CDR3 DNA reads as TGCAGCGTTGAAGAGAGGGGGGATGTTCAGGGCGGGGAGCTGTTTTTT. The rearrangement joins TRBV29-1 to TRBJ2-2; perhaps D is TRBD1 or TRBD2 (6 bases each). The V gene lost 0 bases and the J gene lost 7 bases, with 18 bases spanning the gap. CDR1 and CDR2 from the germline V gene are SQVTM and ANQGSEA. CDR3 length: 16 residues.

The chain recombines TRBV12-5 with TRBJ1-5; possible D gene TRBD1, 6 bases. The CDR3 runs to 15 residues. Per the germline V gene, CDR1 is LGHNT and CDR2 is FRNRAP. Trimming shortened V by 3 bases and J by 6 bases, and 15 bases separated the two germline ends. CDR3 sequence reads: CASGLGTQNRQPQHF. The DNA of the CDR3 is TGTGCTAGTGGTTTAGGGACACAGAATCGTCAGCCCCAGCATTTT.

This rearrangement joins TRBV30 to TRBJ2-7; tentatively, D is TRBD1 (5 bases). V lost 1 base to trimming and J lost 5 bases, with 15 bases between them. The CDR3 is made up of 14 amino acids. Germline V lookup: CDR1 GTSNPN, CDR2 SVGIG (reference sequence). The CDR3 is CAWSGPSQGDEQYF. The CDR3 nucleotides read TGTGCCTGGAGTGGCCCCTCGCAGGGCGACGAGCAGTACTTC.

DNA for the CDR3: TGCGCCAGCAGCCAAGGCCTAGCGGGAGGTTACCAAGAGACCCAGTACTTC. Its translation is CASSQGLAGGYQETQYF. The chain has TRBV4-3 and TRBJ2-5, with 11 bases aligning to TRBD2. The junction had 4 bases not matched to a gene; V was cut back by 1 base and J by 0 bases. The CDR3 runs 17 residues. CDR1 LGHNA and CDR2 YSLEER come from the germline V gene.

The J gene is TRBJ2-1, the V gene TRBV19; the D gene could be TRBD1 or TRBD2 (6 bases each). V lost 3 bases and J lost 2, with 11 bases in between. The CDR3 covers 15 residues. CDR1 is LNHDA, CDR2 SQIVND, per germline (reference sequence). CDR3 sequence (DNA): TGTGCCAGTAGTATGGGACGGGGGCCCTACAATGAGCAGTTCTTC. This gives the protein CASSMGRGPYNEQFF.

V usage is TRBV27 and J usage is TRBJ1-1; possibly TRBD1 for D (5 bases). V lost 2 bases to trimming and J lost 5 bases, with 12 bases between them. Germline V gives CDR1 MNHEY, CDR2 SMNVEV (reference sequence). The CDR3 has 14 amino acids. The CDR3 DNA is TGTGCCAGCAGTTTAGGGCAGGGAGGGACTGAAGCTTTCTTT. Residues: CASSLGQGGTEAFF.

This rearrangement joins TRBV12-3 or TRBV12-4 to TRBJ1-1; TRBD1 aligns across 8 bases. The junction had 15 bases not matched to a gene; V was cut back by 4 bases and J by 5 bases. The CDR3 contains 17 residues. CDR3 nucleotides: TGTGCCAGCAGTTCCGATCTTACAGGGGGGAGGCGAACTGAAGCTTTCTTT. Translated, it gives CASSSDLTGGRRTEAFF.

The rearrangement links TRBV12-3 or TRBV12-4 to TRBJ2-3; no reliable D call. The CDR3 sequence is 11 residues long. Trimming took off 6 bases at V and 4 bases at J, with 5 bases between the two ends. CDR3 bases: TGTGCCAGCAGGAATTCAGATACGCAGTATTTT. Its protein product is CASRNSDTQYF.

This clonotype was counted a single time. The J gene is TRBJ2-1, the V gene TRBV6-1; 11 bases agree with TRBD2. After removal of 4 bases from V and 8 bases from J, the junction contained 19 bases not matched to a gene. Germline assignment: CDR1 MNHNS and CDR2 SASEGT. This CDR3 comprises 19 residues. For the CDR3, the DNA is TGTGCCAGCAGTGCGGGACTAGCGGAAGCAAAAGGACGACTCGATGAGCAGTTCTTC. It is translated as CASSAGLAEAKGRLDEQFF.

This chain connects TRBV7-9 to TRBJ2-1; D possibly corresponds to TRBD1 (5 bases). The CDR3 length is 13 residues. V was trimmed by 2 bases and J by 5 bases, leaving 7 bases between them. Germline CDR1 SEHNR, CDR2 FQNEAQ (reference sequence). The CDR3 DNA reads TGTGCCAGCAGCTTAAAAGGGGACAATGAGCAGTTCTTC. Translation: CASSLKGDNEQFF.

The V call is TRBV7-9, the J call TRBJ2-7; 8 nucleotides align to TRBD2. J was trimmed by 3 bases and V by 5 bases; bases with no gene match: 15. The CDR3 runs to 17 residues. Per the germline V gene, CDR1 is SEHNR and CDR2 is FQNEAQ (reference sequence). Here the CDR3 DNA reads TGTGCCAGCAGCCCCCCCTTCGGGCTAGCGGGTGTCTACGAGCAGTACTTC. Encoded protein: CASSPPFGLAGVYEQYF.

This clonotype is a singleton in its sample. The V and J genes are TRBV27 and TRBJ1-6, with TRBD1 matching over 7 bases. V shed 5 bases and J 7 bases; nucleotides not matched to a gene: 29. This CDR3 is built from 22 residues. Germline V gene lookup returns CDR1 MNHEY and CDR2 SMNVEV (reference sequence). The chain's CDR3 is CASSPHQLNRGLLLSSNSPLHF. The CDR3 DNA reads as TGTGCCAGCAGTCCACACCAGCTTAACAGGGGACTTCTACTCTCCTCGAATTCACCCCTCCACTTT.

The chain joins TRBV7-9 to TRBJ1-2, with D perhaps matching TRBD1 (6 bases). The CDR3 spans 18 residues. Trimming left V 4 bases short and J 1 base short, with 22 bases between. Germline V CDR1 and CDR2: SEHNR, FQNEAQ (reference sequence). In DNA form, the CDR3 reads TGTGCCAGCAGCTCCACGTCCCGGGACATGAACCATAACTATGGCTACACCTTC. Translated, it gives CASSSTSRDMNHNYGYTF. The full variable domain, completed using reference TRBV7-9 and TRBJ1-2, is DTGVSQNPRHKITKRGQNVTFRCDPISEHNRLYWYRQTLGQGPEFLTYFQNEAQLEKSRLLSDRFSAERPKGSFSTLEIQRTEQGDSAMYLCASSSTSRDMNHNYGYTFGSGTRLTVV.

The chain carries TRBV2 and TRBJ1-1; D perhaps matches TRBD1 (6 bases). The CDR3 is 11 residues long. Germline assignment: CDR1 SNHLY and CDR2 FYNNEI. The V end was cut by 11 bases, the J end by 5 bases, with 12 bases between. In DNA, the CDR3 is TGTGCCCCTAGGAGGGGGACTGAAGCTTTCTTT. Translated, it gives CAPRRGTEAFF.

The V and J genes are TRBV6-6 and TRBJ1-6, with 11 bases lining up with TRBD1. The germline V gene has CDR1 MNHNY and CDR2 SVGAGI (reference sequence). The CDR3 runs 15 residues. Unmatched junction bases numbered 4, after V lost 2 bases and J lost 10 bases. In DNA, the CDR3 is TGTGCCAGCAGTTACACCGGACAGGGGGCGTCACCCCTCCACTTT. This encodes CASSYTGQGASPLHF.

V usage is TRBV13 and J usage is TRBJ1-1; TRBD1 matches at 8 bases. The CDR3 is 15 residues long. Germline V gives CDR1 PRHDT, CDR2 FYEKMQ (reference sequence). The ends lost 0 bases at V and 4 bases at J; junction bases unmatched: 4. DNA for the CDR3: TGTGCCAGCAGCTTAGGGACAGGGGAGGTCACTGAAGCTTTCTTT. Translating gives CASSLGTGEVTEAFF.

The CDR3 loop reads CSVESREFYSNQPQHF. CDR3 bases: TGCAGCGTTGAGAGTCGGGAGTTCTATAGCAATCAGCCCCAGCATTTT. This chain uses TRBV29-1 with TRBJ1-5; the D is unclear. Trimming took 3 bases from V and 0 from J, leaving 15 bases between them. The CDR3 has 16 amino acids. CDR1 and CDR2 (germline): SQVTM, ANQGSEA.

The chain has TRBV27 and TRBJ1-2; 9 bases are shared with TRBD1. The J segment lost 8 bases and the V segment lost 8 bases, leaving 9 bases of the junction unmatched. Germline V gives CDR1 MNHEY, CDR2 SMNVEV (reference sequence). The CDR3 covers 13 residues. CDR3 residues: CASRDRGMDGYTF. CDR3 nucleotide sequence: TGTGCCAGCCGAGACAGGGGGATGGACGGCTACACCTTC.

The chain joins TRBV9 to TRBJ2-1, with D perhaps TRBD1 or TRBD2 (5 bases each). Trimming cost V 2 bases and J 1 base, with 19 bases left between them. The CDR3 loop spans 18 amino acids. Germline lookup yields CDR1 SGDLS and CDR2 YYNGEE. The CDR3 protein is CASSVTGTPRGSYNEQFF. CDR3 DNA: TGTGCCAGCAGCGTCACCGGGACCCCAAGAGGATCCTACAATGAGCAGTTCTTC.

The V and J genes are TRBV9 and TRBJ1-2; 8 positions agree with TRBD1. Trimming removed 8 bases from V and 8 bases from J; junction bases left unmatched: 5. The germline gives CDR1 SGDLS, CDR2 YYNGEE. This CDR3 region has 11 residues. The CDR3 sequence is CASQGAMGYTF. In DNA, the CDR3 is TGTGCCAGTCAGGGGGCGATGGGCTACACCTTC. Based on the CDR3 plus reference TRBV9 and TRBJ1-2, the full variable domain is DSGVTQTPKHLITATGQRVTLRCSPRSGDLSVYWYQQSLDQGLQFLIQYYNGEERAKGNILERFSAQQFPDLHSELNLSSLELGDSALYFCASQGAMGYTFGSGTRLTVV.

This chain links TRBV2 with TRBJ2-3, with 11 bases lining up with TRBD2. Per germline, CDR1 SNHLY and CDR2 FYNNEI. V shed 8 bases and J 2 bases; nucleotides not matched to a gene: 12. The CDR3 is 17 amino acids. The CDR3 is CASPSGLAGGTTDTQYF. DNA of the CDR3: TGTGCCAGCCCATCCGGGCTAGCGGGAGGTACCACAGATACGCAGTATTTT.

CDR3 residues: CASSVGQSNYGYTF. The CDR3 DNA sequence: TGTGCCAGCAGCGTAGGGCAGTCTAACTATGGCTACACCTTC. The chain links TRBV9 to TRBJ1-2, with D hard to call. Deletions cut 0 bases from V and 0 bases from J, with 6 bases between. The CDR3 is 14 amino acids. Per the germline V gene, CDR1 is SGDLS and CDR2 is YYNGEE.

Only one count was recorded for this clonotype. V and J are TRBV4-1 and TRBJ1-5; D is possibly TRBD1 (6 bases). Deletions cut 0 bases from V and 9 bases from J, with 12 bases between. The CDR3 has 14 amino acids. Per germline, CDR1 MGHRA and CDR2 YSYEKL. CDR3 coding DNA: TGCGCCAGCAGCCAAGAGACAGGACCGCGGCCCCAGCATTTT. As protein: CASSQETGPRPQHF.

The rearrangement uses TRBV4-2 and TRBJ1-2; D perhaps matches TRBD1 (5 bases). The V and J ends lost 0 bases and 0 bases respectively, with 11 bases between them. This CDR3 has 16 residues. Germline assignment: CDR1 LGHNA and CDR2 YNFKEQ. CDR3 protein: CASSQDPRTTNYGYTF. The CDR3 DNA follows: TGTGCCAGCAGCCAAGATCCCCGGACAACTAACTATGGCTACACCTTC.

This chain uses TRBV27 with TRBJ1-2, with unresolved D. Germline loops: CDR1 MNHEY, CDR2 SMNVEV (reference sequence). Trimming removed 0 bases at V and 8 bases at J, with 10 bases between. The CDR3 totals 13 residues. For the CDR3, the DNA is TGTGCCAGCAGTTTATCCATTAGTGGGGGCTACACCTTC. Its protein is CASSLSISGGYTF.

The rearrangement links TRBV9 to TRBJ1-6, with TRBD1 matching 9 bases. Germline assignment: CDR1 SGDLS and CDR2 YYNGEE. V shed 4 bases, J shed 10 bases, and the junction held 9 bases outside the gene matches. There are 15 residues in the CDR3. CDR3 DNA: TGTGCCAGCAGCAACAGACAGGGGGAAGGATCACCCCTCCACTTT. Translation gives CASSNRQGEGSPLHF. Looking up the rest from reference TRBV9 and TRBJ1-6 gives the full variable domain: DSGVTQTPKHLITATGQRVTLRCSPRSGDLSVYWYQQSLDQGLQFLIQYYNGEERAKGNILERFSAQQFPDLHSELNLSSLELGDSALYFCASSNRQGEGSPLHFGNGTRLTVT.

The chain combines TRBV20-1 with TRBJ1-2, with D tentatively TRBD1 (5 bases). This CDR3 is built from 13 residues. V was pared by 6 bases and J by 3 bases, with 14 bases between. Germline V lookup: CDR1 DFQATT, CDR2 SNEGSKA (reference sequence). CDR3: CSARDPQHYGYTF. CDR3 in DNA: TGCAGTGCCCGGGACCCACAGCACTATGGCTACACCTTC.

CDR3 nucleotide sequence: TGCAGCGCCCTGAGGGGGGGGGTGGACAATGAGCAGTTCTTC. Protein product: CSALRGGVDNEQFF. The V call is TRBV29-1, the J call TRBJ2-1; maybe TRBD2 (7 bases). This CDR3 spans 14 amino acids. V lost 7 bases and J lost 5, with 18 bases in between. From germline, CDR1 is SQVTM and CDR2 ANQGSEA.